This is a list of T cell receptor beta chains from one sample in a study of T cells in Graves' hyperthyroidism and ophthalmopathy. From the multiplex PCR reads, TCRdb called clonotypes with MiXCR, one entry per CDR3 protein. The sample consists of over 500,000 distinct CDR3 sequences, 46% of them appearing once. Specimen: peripheral blood or thyroid tissue (not recorded which). The source of these receptors is an adult woman with Graves' disease, either hyperthyroidism or ophthalmopathy (not recorded which). The CDR3 runs from the conserved cysteine through the conserved F or W. A D gene is named only where the DNA matches it firmly. Not all rows give a size; the values are once, few, many and, for expanded clones, a class.

16	TRBV10-3	NA	TRBJ1-4	TRBD1	TGTGCCATCAGTGCCCGGACAGGGAACCTCAATGAAAAACTGTTTTTT	CAISARTGNLNEKLFF
19	TRBV28	few	TRBJ2-6	TRBD1	TGTGCCAGCAGCGTCTATTGGGACAGGTTCAACTCTGGGGCCAACGTCCTGACTTTC	CASSVYWDRFNSGANVLTF
13	TRBV28	NA	TRBJ1-1	NA	TGTGCCAGCAGTTCGGTCGGACAACTAGAAGCTTTCTTT	CASSSVGQLEAFF
12	TRBV11-3	few	TRBJ1-2	NA	TGTGCCAGCACCTCCCAGACCTATGGCTACACCTTC	CASTSQTYGYTF
12	TRBV10-1	many	TRBJ1-4	NA	TGCGCCAGCAGTGGTGTTGACCAAAAACTGTTTTTT	CASSGVDQKLFF
11	TRBV20-1	many	TRBJ2-5	NA	TGCAGTGCTAGACCCCTTGAGACCCAGTACTTC	CSARPLETQYF
14	TRBV28	NA	TRBJ2-5	TRBD2	TGTGCCAGCAGACTAGCGCGGTTGCAAGAGACCCAGTACTTC	CASRLARLQETQYF
17	TRBV19	NA	TRBJ2-2	NA	TGTGCCAGTATGGCACACCCGGGAGTGGGTAACACCGGGGAGCTGTTTTTT	CASMAHPGVGNTGELFF
15	TRBV4-1	few	TRBJ2-7	TRBD1	TGCGCCAGCAGCCCCCGGACAGGGTCGGGGTACGAGCAGTACTTC	CASSPRTGSGYEQYF
17	TRBV19	many	TRBJ2-6	TRBD2	TGTGCCAGTAGTATAGGGGAGGGCCCAACGGGGGCCAACGTCCTGACTTTC	CASSIGEGPTGANVLTF
16	TRBV3-1	many	TRBJ1-1	NA	TGTGCCAGCAGCCAAGAAGCGGGTGAGGGGAACACTGAAGCTTTCTTT	CASSQEAGEGNTEAFF
15	TRBV7-9	NA	TRBJ2-7	NA	TGCGCCAGCAGCCAAGATCAGTCCGGGGGATACGAGCAGTACTTC	CASSQDQSGGYEQYF
14	TRBV20-1	NA	TRBJ1-5	NA	TGCAGTGCTAAAGCCGGGACACTCAATCAGCCCCAGCATTTT	CSAKAGTLNQPQHF
16	TRBV5-1	many	TRBJ2-7	TRBD2	TGCGCCAGCAGCTTGTTGAGCGGGAGAAGCTCCTACGAGCAGTACTTC	CASSLLSGRSSYEQYF
15	TRBV19	many	TRBJ1-5	NA	TGTGCCAGTACCCCCCGGGCCGGGAATCATCAGCCCCAGCATTTT	CASTPRAGNHQPQHF
17	TRBV6-1	NA	TRBJ2-5	NA	TGTGCCAGCAGTCTTCACCGGGACTCCGCCGTGATGGAGACCCAGTACTTC	CASSLHRDSAVMETQYF
17	TRBV12-3/TRBV12-4	few	TRBJ2-7	NA	TGTGCCAGCAGTTTAGCGAGGGGTAGTTGGGAGACTTACGAGCAGTACTTC	CASSLARGSWETYEQYF
15	TRBV5-1	NA	TRBJ2-7	NA	TGCGCCAGCAGCTTGGCTAGGGGTCCGACCTACGAGCAGTACTTC	CASSLARGPTYEQYF
18	TRBV7-2	NA	TRBJ2-7	TRBD1	TGTGCCAGCAGCTCTCAGGGGGCCGGGACAGGGTTCGCCTACGAGCAGTACTTC	CASSSQGAGTGFAYEQYF
14	TRBV7-2	few	TRBJ2-7	TRBD1	TGTGCCAGCAGCCGGGGACAGGGTCGTTGGGAGCAGTACTTC	CASSRGQGRWEQYF
17	TRBV7-6	many	TRBJ2-2	NA	TGTGCCAGCAGCTATTGGGCCGGGAGTGCCGACACCGGGGAGCTGTTTTTT	CASSYWAGSADTGELFF
12	TRBV29-1	many	TRBJ2-7	NA	TGCAGCGGCGGGGGCAGCTCCTACGAGCAGTACTTC	CSGGGSSYEQYF
16	TRBV7-2	many	TRBJ1-3	TRBD1	TGTGCCAGCAGCGCCACGACAGGGTTATCGGGAAACACCATATATTTT	CASSATTGLSGNTIYF
13	TRBV7-2	NA	TRBJ1-2	NA	TGTGCCAGCAGCGCTAACAGGGATTATGGCTACACCTTC	CASSANRDYGYTF
13	TRBV6-5	many	TRBJ1-2	NA	TGTGCCAGCCACAGGGACCCGAACTATGGCTACACCTTC	CASHRDPNYGYTF
14	TRBV10-3	NA	TRBJ1-5	NA	TGTGCCATCAGTGAGGGGGACGGCAATCAGCCCCAGCATTTT	CAISEGDGNQPQHF
15	TRBV11-3	many	TRBJ2-5	NA	TGTGCCAGCAGCTTAGGATCTCTCCCGGGGGAGACCCAGTACTTC	CASSLGSLPGETQYF
16	TRBV4-1	many	TRBJ1-3	NA	TGCGCCAGCAGCCAAGAAGGGAAGAGGAATCCTCACACCATATATTTT	CASSQEGKRNPHTIYF
11	TRBV7-2	many	TRBJ2-7	NA	TGTGCCAGCAGCTTAGTCGCCGAGCAGTACTTC	CASSLVAEQYF
12	TRBV6-6	many	TRBJ1-1	NA	TGTGCCACCCGAGGGGTGAGGGCTGAAGCTTTCTTT	CATRGVRAEAFF
14	TRBV10-3	NA	TRBJ2-7	NA	TGTGCCATCAGTGAAGGGGACTTGTCCTACGAGCAGTACTTC	CAISEGDLSYEQYF
13	TRBV20-1	NA	TRBJ2-5	TRBD1	TGCAGTGCATCCAGGGGGCTTCAAGAGACCCAGTACTTC	CSASRGLQETQYF
12	TRBV12-3/TRBV12-4	NA	TRBJ1-2	NA	TGTGCCAGCAGTTTAGAGGGTTGGAGCTACACCTTC	CASSLEGWSYTF
13	TRBV11-2	few	TRBJ2-7	NA	TGTGCCAGCAGCTTAGAAGCAAGCTACGAGCAGTACTTC	CASSLEASYEQYF
15	TRBV2	NA	TRBJ1-5	TRBD1	TGTGCCAGCAGGGCCGGGACAGGGGGCAATCAGCCCCAGCATTTT	CASRAGTGGNQPQHF
14	TRBV3-1	few	TRBJ1-1	NA	TGTGCCAGCAGCCAAGGTACCCGAGGCACTGAAGCTTTCTTT	CASSQGTRGTEAFF
15	TRBV4-1	once	TRBJ1-2	NA	TGCGCCAGCAGCCAAAATCAAGGGATGGTTTATGGCTACACCTTC	CASSQNQGMVYGYTF
15	TRBV15	NA	TRBJ2-5	TRBD1	TGTGCCACCAGCGACAGGGCAGGACGCCAAGAGACCCAGTACTTC	CATSDRAGRQETQYF
12	TRBV20-1	many	TRBJ2-7	TRBD2	TGCGCCGCCGGGACTAGCGGGCTCGAGCAGTACTTC	CAAGTSGLEQYF
13	TRBV10-3	NA	TRBJ1-1	NA	TGTGCCATCAGTGAGTCCAAAAAGACTGACGCTTTCTTT	CAISESKKTDAFF
13	TRBV15	NA	TRBJ1-2	NA	TGTGCCACCAGCATAGGGGGGACCTATGGCTACACCTTC	CATSIGGTYGYTF